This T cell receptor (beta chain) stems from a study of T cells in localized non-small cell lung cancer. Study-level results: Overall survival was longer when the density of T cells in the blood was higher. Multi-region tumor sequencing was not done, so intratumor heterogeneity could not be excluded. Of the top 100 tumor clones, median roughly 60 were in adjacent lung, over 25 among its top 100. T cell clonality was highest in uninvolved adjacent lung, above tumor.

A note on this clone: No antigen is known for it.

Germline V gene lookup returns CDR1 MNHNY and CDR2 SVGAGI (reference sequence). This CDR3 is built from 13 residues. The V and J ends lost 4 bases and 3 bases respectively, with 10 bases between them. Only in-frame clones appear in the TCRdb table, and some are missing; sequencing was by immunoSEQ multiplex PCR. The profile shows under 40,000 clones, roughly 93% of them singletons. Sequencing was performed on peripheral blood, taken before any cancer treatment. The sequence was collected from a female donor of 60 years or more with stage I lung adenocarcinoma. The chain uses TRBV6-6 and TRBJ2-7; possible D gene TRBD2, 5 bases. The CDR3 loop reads CASSLDSYYEQYF. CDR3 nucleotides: TGTGCCAGCAGTTTGGACTCCTACTACGAGCAGTACTTC.